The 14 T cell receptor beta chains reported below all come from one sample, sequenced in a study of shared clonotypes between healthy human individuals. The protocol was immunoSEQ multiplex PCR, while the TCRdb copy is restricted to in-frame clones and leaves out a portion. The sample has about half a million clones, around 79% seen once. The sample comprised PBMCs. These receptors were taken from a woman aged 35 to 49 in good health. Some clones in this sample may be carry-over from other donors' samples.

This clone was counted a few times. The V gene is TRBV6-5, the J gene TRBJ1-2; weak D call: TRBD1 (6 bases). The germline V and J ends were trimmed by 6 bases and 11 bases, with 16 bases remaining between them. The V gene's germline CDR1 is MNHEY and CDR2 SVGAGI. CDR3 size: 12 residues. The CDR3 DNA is TGTGCCAGCAGCGACAGGTTCTTTTTTTACACCTTC. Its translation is CASSDRFFFYTF.

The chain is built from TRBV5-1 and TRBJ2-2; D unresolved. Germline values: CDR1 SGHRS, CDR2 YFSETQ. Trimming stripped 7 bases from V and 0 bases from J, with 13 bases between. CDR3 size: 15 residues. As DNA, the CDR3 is TGCGCCAGCCGTACGAACGCGGCGAACACCGGGGAGCTGTTTTTT. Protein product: CASRTNAANTGELFF.

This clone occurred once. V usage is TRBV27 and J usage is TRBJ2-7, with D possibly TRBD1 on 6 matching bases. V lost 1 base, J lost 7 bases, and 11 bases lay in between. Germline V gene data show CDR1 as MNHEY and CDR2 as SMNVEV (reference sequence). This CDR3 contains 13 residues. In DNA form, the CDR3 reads TGTGCCAGCAGTTTATACAGGGACGGGGAGCAGTACTTC. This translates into CASSLYRDGEQYF.

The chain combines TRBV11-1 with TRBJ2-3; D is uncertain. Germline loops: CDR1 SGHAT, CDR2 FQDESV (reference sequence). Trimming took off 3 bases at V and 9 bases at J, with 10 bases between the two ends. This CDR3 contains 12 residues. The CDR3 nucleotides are TGTGCCAGCAGCTTTTTAGATACGACGCAGTATTTT. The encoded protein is CASSFLDTTQYF. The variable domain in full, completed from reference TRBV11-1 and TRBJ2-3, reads EAEVAQSPRYKITEKSQAVAFWCDPISGHATLYWYRQILGQGPELLVQFQDESVVDDSQLPKDRFSAERLKGVDSTLKIQPAELGDSAMYLCASSFLDTTQYFGPGTRLTVL.

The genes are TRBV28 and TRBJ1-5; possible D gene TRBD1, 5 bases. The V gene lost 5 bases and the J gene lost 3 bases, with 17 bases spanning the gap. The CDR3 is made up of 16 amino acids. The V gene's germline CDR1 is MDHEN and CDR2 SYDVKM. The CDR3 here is CASSLGGVPSNQPQHF. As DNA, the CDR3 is TGTGCCAGCAGTCTTGGGGGGGTGCCTTCCAATCAGCCCCAGCATTTT.

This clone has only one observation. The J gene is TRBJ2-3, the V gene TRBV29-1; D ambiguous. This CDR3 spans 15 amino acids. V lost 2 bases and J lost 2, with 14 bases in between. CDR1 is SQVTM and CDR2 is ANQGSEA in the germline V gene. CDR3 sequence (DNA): TGCAGCGTTGAATGGATCAGCTCCTCCACAGATACGCAGTATTTT. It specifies CSVEWISSSTDTQYF.

The CDR3 coding sequence is TGTGCCAGCAGTGAATGGGGGTACACAGATACGCAGTATTTT. It encodes CASSEWGYTDTQYF. The chain couples TRBV6-1 to TRBJ2-3; D may match TRBD1 or TRBD2 (5 bases each). V lost 2 bases and J 2 bases, leaving 8 bases between the germline ends. This CDR3 region has 14 residues. Germline V gene sequence: CDR1 MNHNS, CDR2 SASEGT.

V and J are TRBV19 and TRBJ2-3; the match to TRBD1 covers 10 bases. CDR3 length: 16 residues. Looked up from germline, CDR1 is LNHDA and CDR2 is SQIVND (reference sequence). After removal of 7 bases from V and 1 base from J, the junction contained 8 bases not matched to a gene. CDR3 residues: CASTPGGTGGTDTQYF. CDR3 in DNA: TGTGCCAGTACCCCGGGAGGGACAGGGGGCACAGATACGCAGTATTTT.

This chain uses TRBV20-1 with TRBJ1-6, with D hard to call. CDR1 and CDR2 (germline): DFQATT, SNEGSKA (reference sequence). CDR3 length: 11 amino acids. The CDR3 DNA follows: TGCAGCGCCCTTGGGAATTCACCCCTCCACTTT. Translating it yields CSALGNSPLHF.

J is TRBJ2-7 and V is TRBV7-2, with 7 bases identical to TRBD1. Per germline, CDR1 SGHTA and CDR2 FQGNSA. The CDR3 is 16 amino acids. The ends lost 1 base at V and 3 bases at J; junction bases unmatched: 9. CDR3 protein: CASSLVYGQANYEQYF. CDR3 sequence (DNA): TGTGCCAGCAGCTTAGTTTATGGACAGGCGAACTACGAGCAGTACTTC.

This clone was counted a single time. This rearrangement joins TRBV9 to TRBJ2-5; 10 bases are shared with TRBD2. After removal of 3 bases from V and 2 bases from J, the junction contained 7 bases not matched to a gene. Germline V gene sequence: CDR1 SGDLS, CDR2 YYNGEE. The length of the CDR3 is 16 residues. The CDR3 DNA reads TGTGCCAGCAGCGCCCCGACTAGCGGGCGTCAAGAGACCCAGTACTTC. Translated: CASSAPTSGRQETQYF.

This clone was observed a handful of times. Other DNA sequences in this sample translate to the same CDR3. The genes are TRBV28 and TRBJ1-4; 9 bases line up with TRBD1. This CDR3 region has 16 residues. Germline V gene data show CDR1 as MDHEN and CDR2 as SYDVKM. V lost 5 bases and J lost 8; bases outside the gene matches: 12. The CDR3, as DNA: TGTGCCAGCAGTGAAGCCCCGGGACAGGGTAGGGAAAAACTGTTTTTT. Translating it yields CASSEAPGQGREKLFF.

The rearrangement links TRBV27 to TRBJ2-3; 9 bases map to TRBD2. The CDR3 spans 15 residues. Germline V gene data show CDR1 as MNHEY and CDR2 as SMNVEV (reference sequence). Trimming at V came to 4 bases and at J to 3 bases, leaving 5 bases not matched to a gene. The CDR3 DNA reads TGTGCCAGCAGTTGGGGCGGGAGGGCAACAGATACGCAGTATTTT. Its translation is CASSWGGRATDTQYF.

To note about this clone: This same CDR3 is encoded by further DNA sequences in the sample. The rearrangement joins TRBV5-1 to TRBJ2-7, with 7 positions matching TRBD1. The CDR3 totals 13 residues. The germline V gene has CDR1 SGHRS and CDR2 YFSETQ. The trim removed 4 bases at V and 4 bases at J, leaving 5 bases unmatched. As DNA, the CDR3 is TGCGCCAGCAGCCCGGGACAGTCTTACGAGCAGTACTTC. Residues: CASSPGQSYEQYF.